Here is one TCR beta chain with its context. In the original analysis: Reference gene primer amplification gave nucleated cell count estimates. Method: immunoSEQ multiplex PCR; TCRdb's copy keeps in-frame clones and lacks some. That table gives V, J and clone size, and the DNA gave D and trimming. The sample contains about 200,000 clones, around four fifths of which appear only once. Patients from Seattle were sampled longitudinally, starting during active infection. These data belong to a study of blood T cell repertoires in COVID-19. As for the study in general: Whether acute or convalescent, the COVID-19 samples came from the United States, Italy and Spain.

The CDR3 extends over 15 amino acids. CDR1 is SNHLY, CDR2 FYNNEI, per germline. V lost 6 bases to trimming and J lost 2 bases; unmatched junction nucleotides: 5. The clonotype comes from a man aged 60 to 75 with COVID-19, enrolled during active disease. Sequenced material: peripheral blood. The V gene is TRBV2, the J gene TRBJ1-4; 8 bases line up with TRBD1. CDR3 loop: CASSLQGATNEKLFF. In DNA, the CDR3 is TGTGCCAGCAGCCTGCAGGGGGCGACTAATGAAAAACTGTTTTTT.